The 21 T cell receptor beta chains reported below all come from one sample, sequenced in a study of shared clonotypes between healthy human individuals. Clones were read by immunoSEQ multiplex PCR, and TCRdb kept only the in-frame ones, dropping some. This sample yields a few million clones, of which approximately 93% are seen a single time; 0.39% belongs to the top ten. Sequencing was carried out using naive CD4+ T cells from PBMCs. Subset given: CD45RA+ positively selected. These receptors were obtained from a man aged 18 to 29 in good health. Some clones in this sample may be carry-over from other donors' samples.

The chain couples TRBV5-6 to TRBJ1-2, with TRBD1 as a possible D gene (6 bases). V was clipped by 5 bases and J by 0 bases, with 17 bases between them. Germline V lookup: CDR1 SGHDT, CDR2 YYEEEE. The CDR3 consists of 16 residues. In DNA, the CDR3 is TGTGCCAGCAGACCGACCGCCGGGACACCTAACTATGGCTACACCTTC. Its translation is CASRPTAGTPNYGYTF.

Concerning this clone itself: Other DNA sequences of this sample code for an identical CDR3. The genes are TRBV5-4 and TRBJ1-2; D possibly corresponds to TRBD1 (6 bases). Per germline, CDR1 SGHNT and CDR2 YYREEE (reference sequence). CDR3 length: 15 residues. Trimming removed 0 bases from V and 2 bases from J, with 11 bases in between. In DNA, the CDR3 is TGTGCCAGCAGCTTGGGGGGTCAGGGGAACTATGGCTACACCTTC. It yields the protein CASSLGGQGNYGYTF.

CDR3 sequence: CASSEVGDTQYF. CDR3 sequence (DNA): TGTGCCAGCAGTGAGGTCGGTGATACGCAGTATTTT. The chain combines TRBV25-1 with TRBJ2-3; no clear D gene. The length of the CDR3 is 12 residues. CDR1 is MGHDK and CDR2 is SYGVNS in the germline V gene. V dropped 3 bases and J dropped 6 bases, with 7 bases sitting between them.

For the CDR3, the DNA is TGTGCCAGCAGCCAAAAGTTGGGCCGGACAGGCCTTTCCTACGAGCAGTACTTC. Its translation is CASSQKLGRTGLSYEQYF. The V and J genes are TRBV14 and TRBJ2-5; 7 nucleotides line up with TRBD1. The J call may not be correct, given that the DNA end is closer to TRBJ2-7. Germline V CDR1 and CDR2: SGHDN, FVKESK. The CDR3 has 18 amino acids.

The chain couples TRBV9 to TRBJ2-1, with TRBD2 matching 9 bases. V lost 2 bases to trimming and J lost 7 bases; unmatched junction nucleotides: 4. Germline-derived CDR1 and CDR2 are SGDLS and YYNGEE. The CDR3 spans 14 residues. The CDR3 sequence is CASSVSGLANEQFF. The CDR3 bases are TGTGCCAGCAGCGTTTCCGGACTAGCGAATGAGCAGTTCTTC.

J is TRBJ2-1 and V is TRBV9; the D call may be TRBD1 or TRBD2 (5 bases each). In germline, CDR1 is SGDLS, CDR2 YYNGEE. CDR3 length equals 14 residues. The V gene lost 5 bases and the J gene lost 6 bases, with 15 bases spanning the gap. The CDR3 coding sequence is TGTGCCAGCAGAATTGTGGGGGATTTCAATGAGCAGTTCTTC. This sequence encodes CASRIVGDFNEQFF.

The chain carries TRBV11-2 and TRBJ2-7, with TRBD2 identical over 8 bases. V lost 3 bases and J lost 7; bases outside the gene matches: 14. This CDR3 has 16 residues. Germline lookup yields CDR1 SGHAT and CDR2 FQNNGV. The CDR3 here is CASSLGAGATQGEQYF. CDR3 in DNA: TGTGCCAGCAGCTTGGGAGCGGGAGCAACCCAGGGGGAGCAGTACTTC.

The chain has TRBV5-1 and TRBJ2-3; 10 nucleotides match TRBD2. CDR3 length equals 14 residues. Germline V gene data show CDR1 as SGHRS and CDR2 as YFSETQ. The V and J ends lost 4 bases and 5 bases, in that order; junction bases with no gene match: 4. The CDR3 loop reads CASSPRTSGDTQYF. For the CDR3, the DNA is TGCGCCAGCAGCCCCCGGACTAGCGGAGATACGCAGTATTTT.

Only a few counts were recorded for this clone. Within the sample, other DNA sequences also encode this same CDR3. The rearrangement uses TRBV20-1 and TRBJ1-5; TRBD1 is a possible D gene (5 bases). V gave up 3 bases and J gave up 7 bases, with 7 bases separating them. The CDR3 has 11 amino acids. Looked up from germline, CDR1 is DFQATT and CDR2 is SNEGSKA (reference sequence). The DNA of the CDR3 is TGCAGTGCTAGTAAGGGGCAGCCCCAGCATTTT. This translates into CSASKGQPQHF.

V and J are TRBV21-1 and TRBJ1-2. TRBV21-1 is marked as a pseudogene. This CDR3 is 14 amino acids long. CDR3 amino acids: CASSKVGGNYGYTF. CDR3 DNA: TGTGCCAGCAGCAAAGTCGGGGGGAACTATGGCTACACCTTC.

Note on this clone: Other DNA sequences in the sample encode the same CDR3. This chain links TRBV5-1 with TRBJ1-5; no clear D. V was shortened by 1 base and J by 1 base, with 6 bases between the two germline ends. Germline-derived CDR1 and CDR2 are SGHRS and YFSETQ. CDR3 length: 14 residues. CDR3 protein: CASSLTGSNQPQHF. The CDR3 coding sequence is TGCGCCAGCAGCTTGACCGGCAGCAATCAGCCCCAGCATTTT.

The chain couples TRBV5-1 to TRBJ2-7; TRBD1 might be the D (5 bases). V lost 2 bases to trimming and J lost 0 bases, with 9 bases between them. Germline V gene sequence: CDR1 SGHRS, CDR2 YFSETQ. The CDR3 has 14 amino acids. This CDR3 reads CASSLGDISYEQYF. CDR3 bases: TGCGCCAGCAGCTTAGGGGATATCTCCTACGAGCAGTACTTC.

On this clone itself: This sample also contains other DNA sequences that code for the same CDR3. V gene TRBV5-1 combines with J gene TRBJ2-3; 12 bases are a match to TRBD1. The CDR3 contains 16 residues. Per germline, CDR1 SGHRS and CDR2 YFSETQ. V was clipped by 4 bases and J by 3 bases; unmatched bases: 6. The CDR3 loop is CASSPPGQGATDTQYF. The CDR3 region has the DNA TGCGCCAGCAGCCCTCCGGGACAGGGGGCTACAGATACGCAGTATTTT.

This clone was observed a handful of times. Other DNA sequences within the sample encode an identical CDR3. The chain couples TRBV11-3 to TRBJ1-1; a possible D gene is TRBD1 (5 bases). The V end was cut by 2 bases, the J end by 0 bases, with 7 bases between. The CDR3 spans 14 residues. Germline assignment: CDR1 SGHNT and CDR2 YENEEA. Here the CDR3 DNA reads TGTGCCAGCAGCTTAAACAGGTTGAACACTGAAGCTTTCTTT. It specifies CASSLNRLNTEAFF.

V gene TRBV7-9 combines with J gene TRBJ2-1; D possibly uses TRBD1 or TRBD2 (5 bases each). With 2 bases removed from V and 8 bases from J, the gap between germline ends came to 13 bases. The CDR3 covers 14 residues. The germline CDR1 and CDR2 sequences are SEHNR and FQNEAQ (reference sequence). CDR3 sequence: CASSLRDGADEQFF. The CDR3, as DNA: TGTGCCAGCAGCTTAAGAGACGGGGCCGATGAGCAGTTCTTC. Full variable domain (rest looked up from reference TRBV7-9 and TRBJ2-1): DTGVSQNPRHKITKRGQNVTFRCDPISEHNRLYWYRQTLGQGPEFLTYFQNEAQLEKSRLLSDRFSAERPKGSFSTLEIQRTEQGDSAMYLCASSLRDGADEQFFGPGTRLTVL.

The CDR3 reads CASSHGWYDLNRPMTDEQYF. CDR3 coding DNA: TGCGCCAGCAGCCACGGCTGGTACGACTTGAACAGACCTATGACGGACGAGCAGTACTTC. The V call is TRBV4-3, the J call TRBJ2-7; no reliable D call. CDR1 and CDR2 (germline): LGHNA, YSLEER. Between the trimmed V and J ends, which lost 3 bases and 5 bases, there was a span of 32 bases. This CDR3 is built from 20 residues.

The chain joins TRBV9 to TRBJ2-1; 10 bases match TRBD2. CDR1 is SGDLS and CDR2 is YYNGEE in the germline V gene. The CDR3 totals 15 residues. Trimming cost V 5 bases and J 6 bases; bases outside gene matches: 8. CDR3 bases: TGTGCCAGCAGTCCTCTAGCGGGAGTAGGCAATGAGCAGTTCTTC. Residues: CASSPLAGVGNEQFF. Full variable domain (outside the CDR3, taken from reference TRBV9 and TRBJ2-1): DSGVTQTPKHLITATGQRVTLRCSPRSGDLSVYWYQQSLDQGLQFLIQYYNGEERAKGNILERFSAQQFPDLHSELNLSSLELGDSALYFCASSPLAGVGNEQFFGPGTRLTVL.

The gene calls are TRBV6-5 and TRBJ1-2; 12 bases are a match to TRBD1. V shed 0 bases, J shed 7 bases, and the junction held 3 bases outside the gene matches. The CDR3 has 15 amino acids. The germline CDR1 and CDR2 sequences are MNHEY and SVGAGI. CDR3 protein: CASSYSGQGAGGYTF. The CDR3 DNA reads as TGTGCCAGCAGTTACTCGGGACAGGGGGCAGGTGGCTACACCTTC.

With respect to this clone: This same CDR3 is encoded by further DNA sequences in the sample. The CDR3 DNA is TGCGCCAGCAGCCCTTTAGCGGGAGGGCCATACAATGAGCAGTTCTTC. This sequence encodes CASSPLAGGPYNEQFF. The chain is built from TRBV5-1 and TRBJ2-1; the match to TRBD2 covers 11 bases. Per germline, CDR1 SGHRS and CDR2 YFSETQ. The junction had 7 bases not matched to a gene; V was cut back by 4 bases and J by 4 bases. The CDR3 is made up of 16 amino acids. Variable domain in full (rest from reference TRBV5-1 and TRBJ2-1): KAGVTQTPRYLIKTRGQQVTLSCSPISGHRSVSWYQQTPGQGLQFLFEYFSETQRNKGNFPGRFSGRQFSNSRSEMNVSTLELGDSALYLCASSPLAGGPYNEQFFGPGTRLTVL.

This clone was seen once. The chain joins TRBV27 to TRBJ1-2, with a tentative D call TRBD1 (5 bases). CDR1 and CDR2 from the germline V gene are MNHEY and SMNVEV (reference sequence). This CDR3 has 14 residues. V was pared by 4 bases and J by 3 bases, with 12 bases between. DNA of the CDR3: TGTGCCAGCAGTTCCCGGGGGGTGGACTATGGCTACACCTTC. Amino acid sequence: CASSSRGVDYGYTF.

CDR3 in amino acids: CASSLLGFNEQFF. In DNA form, the CDR3 reads TGTGCCAGCAGCTTACTAGGTTTCAATGAGCAGTTCTTC. This chain connects TRBV7-2 to TRBJ2-1; D unresolved. The CDR3 length is 13 residues. Germline values: CDR1 SGHTA, CDR2 FQGNSA. Between the trimmed V and J ends, which lost 2 bases and 6 bases, there was a span of 8 bases.